The sequence of this T cell receptor (beta chain) was determined in a study of T-cell reconstitution after alpha-beta-depleted transplantation in children. Study-level findings and limits: Newly generated T cells supplied most T-cell counts and diversity one year post-transplant. By about two months after transplant, alpha-beta T cells reportedly arose from several hundred graft clones that had expanded. Elevated TCRbeta diversity at day 60 was traced, in some patients, to surviving recipient T cells and thymic progenitors.

Preparation of the TCRbeta library used unique molecular identifiers. TCRdb ran MiXCR on the PCR reads and lists one entry per CDR3 protein. The table shows a few hundred thousand distinct CDR3 sequences, with more than 20% occurring only once. Germline CDR1 reads SGHRS; CDR2 reads YFSETQ. V dropped 2 bases and J dropped 8 bases, with 13 bases sitting between them. The CDR3 runs 13 residues. Concerning this clonotype: What it binds is unknown.

This receptor was taken from a boy under three years old with Wiskott-Aldrich syndrome, due to receive a stem cell transplant. V and J are TRBV5-1 and TRBJ1-2; D may be TRBD1 (5 bases). Material: PBMCs, obtained before TCRalphabeta/CD19-depleted stem cell transplant. CDR3 residues: CASSFGQGEGYTF. In nucleotides, the CDR3 is TGCGCCAGCAGCTTCGGGCAGGGTGAGGGCTACACCTTC.